The 12 T cell receptor beta chains presented below share a single source sample, sequenced in a study of Ad26.COV2.S vaccination and SARS-CoV-2 variants. This sample's treatment: roughly 18 received Ad26.COV2.S at low or high dose, single or two shots; 5 received placebo; per-sample allocation not given. It was on day 63 after the first vaccine or placebo injection that samples were taken. Repertoires were generated with immunoSEQ multiplex PCR, while TCRdb's copy carries only in-frame clones and drops some. The table lists hundreds of thousands of clones, about 90% of them singletons. This sample comprised peripheral blood, obtained in a trial of Ad26.COV2.S vaccine versus placebo. These receptors all come from a person between 18 and 59 years old who received the Ad26.COV2.S COVID-19 vaccine or a placebo.

This chain joins TRBV19 and TRBJ2-5, with a possible D match to TRBD1 (6 bases). Per the germline V gene, CDR1 is LNHDA and CDR2 is SQIVND (reference sequence). Trimming stripped 8 bases from V and 1 base from J, with 11 bases between. The CDR3 covers 13 residues. The CDR3 reads CASARGSQETQYF. CDR3 DNA sequence: TGTGCCAGTGCAAGGGGGTCCCAAGAGACCCAGTACTTC.

This clone has a single count. This chain uses TRBV7-6 with TRBJ2-2; a possible D gene is TRBD2 (7 bases). V was clipped by 7 bases and J by 1 base, with 10 bases between them. Germline V gives CDR1 SGHVS, CDR2 FNYEAQ. The CDR3 spans 14 residues. The DNA of the CDR3 is TGTGCCAGCATGGGGGGGCTGAACACCGGGGAGCTGTTTTTT. Translated: CASMGGLNTGELFF.

The rearrangement links TRBV18 to TRBJ1-1; D might be TRBD1 (5 bases). Germline V gives CDR1 KGHSH, CDR2 LQKENI. V shed 3 bases and J shed 0 bases, with 14 bases lying between them. This CDR3 comprises 16 residues. The CDR3 region has the DNA TGTGCCAGCTCACCGGGGCAGGGAAAACTGAACACTGAAGCTTTCTTT. Translating it yields CASSPGQGKLNTEAFF.

The chain has TRBV5-1 and TRBJ2-3, with 13 bases identical to TRBD2. This CDR3 region has 16 residues. The V and J ends lost 3 bases and 7 bases, in that order; junction bases with no gene match: 8. Germline V gene data show CDR1 as SGHRS and CDR2 as YFSETQ. CDR3 DNA: TGCGCCAGCAGCTCGGGACTAGCGGGGCCCGGAAATACGCAGTATTTT. It is translated as CASSSGLAGPGNTQYF.

The V gene is TRBV27, the J gene TRBJ1-1, with 8 positions matching TRBD1. Trimming cost V 0 bases and J 10 bases; bases outside gene matches: 7. Germline assignment: CDR1 MNHEY and CDR2 SMNVEV (reference sequence). This CDR3 region has 14 residues. CDR3: CASSLSRTGRVAFF. CDR3 nucleotides: TGTGCCAGCAGTTTATCGAGGACAGGGAGGGTAGCTTTCTTT.

The J gene is TRBJ1-2, the V gene TRBV5-1; tentative D call: TRBD1 (6 bases). The CDR3 is made up of 13 amino acids. Germline V gene lookup returns CDR1 SGHRS and CDR2 YFSETQ. Between the trimmed V and J ends, which lost 4 bases and 7 bases, there was a span of 14 bases. CDR3 sequence reads: CASSPAEQGGYTF. The CDR3, as DNA: TGCGCCAGCAGCCCTGCGGAACAGGGTGGCTACACCTTC.

The chain carries TRBV19 and TRBJ2-2; D is perhaps TRBD2 (5 bases). Trimming removed 10 bases from V and 0 bases from J, with 15 bases in between. The germline V gene has CDR1 LNHDA and CDR2 SQIVND (reference sequence). This CDR3 comprises 15 residues. CDR3 region: CATKVGVSNTGELFF. The CDR3 nucleotides read TGTGCCACCAAGGTCGGGGTGTCGAACACCGGGGAGCTGTTTTTT. Drawing the rest from reference TRBV19 and TRBJ2-2, the complete variable domain is DGGITQSPKYLFRKEGQNVTLSCEQNLNHDAMYWYRQDPGQGLRLIYYSQIVNDFQKGDIAEGYSVSREKKESFPLTVTSAQKNPTAFYLCATKVGVSNTGELFFGEGSRLTVL.

This clone was observed a single time. This rearrangement joins TRBV10-2 to TRBJ2-1; D unclear. V gave up 9 bases and J gave up 8 bases, with 14 bases separating them. The CDR3 is 12 residues long. CDR1 is WSHSY and CDR2 is SAAADI in the germline V gene. CDR3 bases: TGCGCCAGGGTCCACGCGGTGGATGAGCAGTTCTTC. As protein: CARVHAVDEQFF.

The chain couples TRBV2 to TRBJ2-5; 9 bases are shared with TRBD1. The junction had 9 bases not matched to a gene; V was cut back by 6 bases and J by 4 bases. Germline-derived CDR1 and CDR2 are SNHLY and FYNNEI. The CDR3 has 15 amino acids. The chain's CDR3 is CASSSGTGRGETQYF. The CDR3 DNA reads as TGTGCCAGCAGCTCCGGGACAGGGAGGGGAGAGACCCAGTACTTC.

This clone was detected only once. This chain uses TRBV10-3 with TRBJ2-2, with 7 bases aligning to TRBD1. After removal of 5 bases from V and 0 bases from J, the junction contained 6 bases not matched to a gene. This CDR3 region has 16 residues. CDR1 is ENHRY and CDR2 is SYGVKD in the germline V gene. CDR3 in DNA: TGTGCCATCAGTTATTCCGGGACAGCGAACACCGGGGAGCTGTTTTTT. It encodes CAISYSGTANTGELFF.

This clone occurred once. The CDR3 protein is CASSIVGTGNTEAFF. DNA for the CDR3: TGTGCCAGTAGTATAGTTGGGACAGGGAACACTGAAGCTTTCTTT. The chain couples TRBV19 to TRBJ1-1; the match to TRBD1 covers 8 bases. V lost 1 base, J lost 1 base, and 2 bases stayed unmatched. The length of the CDR3 is 15 residues. The germline CDR1 and CDR2 sequences are LNHDA and SQIVND (reference sequence).

V gene TRBV7-2 combines with J gene TRBJ1-6; possible D gene TRBD1, 5 bases. Trimming removed 2 bases at V and 10 bases at J, with 15 bases between. CDR1 is SGHTA, CDR2 FQGNSA, per germline. There are 15 residues in the CDR3. In DNA form, the CDR3 reads TGTGCCAGCAGCTTACTTAGAGGGGTCGAGTCACCCCTCCACTTT. This encodes CASSLLRGVESPLHF.